What follows describes a single T cell receptor beta chain. Its antigen is unknown. TCRdb re-called the 5' RACE reads; every CDR3 protein appears as one record, without DNA. The table for this sample gives 140,000 to 150,000 distinct CDR3 sequences. The CDR3 has 14 residues. Germline V gene sequence: CDR1 KGHDR, CDR2 SFDVKD. This record belongs to a study of T cells expressing NK-cell markers. Study at large: It was sorted CD3+CD56-NKG2C+, CD3+CD56+NKG2C- and CD3+CD56+NKG2C+ T cells that provided the TCR beta repertoires. The authors sequenced eight donors, of whom seven were HCMV-seropositive and one was seronegative.

Study-level findings and limits: Several donors likewise had their CD3+CD56-NKG2C+ fraction led by these clonotypes.

The material sequenced was blood T cells: a sorted CD56 or NKG2C T cell subset, CD4+ or CD8+ T cells, or bulk PBMC T cells (not recorded which). The sequence derives from a man aged 18 to 29 in good health. The chain carries TRBV24-1 and TRBJ2-5; TCRdb proposes TRBD2, but this gene call is untestable without DNA. The CDR3 region is CATRERLVRETQYF.